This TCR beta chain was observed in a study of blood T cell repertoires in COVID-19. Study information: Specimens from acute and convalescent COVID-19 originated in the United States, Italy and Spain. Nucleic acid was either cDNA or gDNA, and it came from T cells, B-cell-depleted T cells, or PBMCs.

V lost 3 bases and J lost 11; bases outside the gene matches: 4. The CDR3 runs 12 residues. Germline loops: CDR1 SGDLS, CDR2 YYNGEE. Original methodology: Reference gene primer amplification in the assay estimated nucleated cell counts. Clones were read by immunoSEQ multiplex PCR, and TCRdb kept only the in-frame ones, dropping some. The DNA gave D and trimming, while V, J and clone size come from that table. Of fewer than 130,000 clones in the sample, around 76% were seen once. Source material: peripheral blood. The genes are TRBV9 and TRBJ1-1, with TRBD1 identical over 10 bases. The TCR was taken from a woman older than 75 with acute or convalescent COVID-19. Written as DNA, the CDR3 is TGTGCCAGCAGCGGGGGACAGGGGAGGGCTTTCTTT. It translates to CASSGGQGRAFF.